These T cell receptor beta chains were read from a single sample in a study of blood T cells in healthy people across ages. TCRdb re-called the 5' RACE reads with MiXCR, one entry per CDR3 protein. The table records 580,000 or so distinct CDR3 sequences, 40% to 50% of them present only once. The material sequenced was blood. The source is an elderly man in good health. Both conserved end residues are part of each CDR3. Each record gives: V gene, J gene, CDR3 length, clone size, D gene, CDR3 protein. A D gene is named only where the DNA matches it firmly. Size is stated for part of the rows, as once, few or many counts, or as a class when the clone is expanded.

TRBV7-9	TRBJ2-3	16	.	.	CASSPGPDRRSDTQYF
TRBV6-6	TRBJ2-7	11	many	.	CASSPHYEQYF
TRBV18	TRBJ2-3	15	few	TRBD2	CASSGAGGSTDTQYF
TRBV7-2	TRBJ2-1	18	.	TRBD2	CASSLLLAGGHNYNEQFF
TRBV20-1	TRBJ2-5	15	.	TRBD2	CSARRPGLPSETQYF
TRBV12-3/TRBV12-4	TRBJ1-2	14	.	.	CASSSLGSNYGYTF
TRBV2	TRBJ2-1	14	few	TRBD1	CASTDGTGYNEQFF
TRBV20-1	TRBJ2-5	12	few	.	CSARLGGETQYF
TRBV20-1	TRBJ1-2	13	few	.	CSAVGGYYYGYTF
TRBV20-1	TRBJ2-3	12	few	.	CSAPPDTDTQYF
TRBV7-5	TRBJ2-1	22	.	.	CISVPEANALAGDRSSYNEQFF
TRBV5-1	TRBJ2-1	15	.	.	CASSLGHPVRDEQFF
TRBV7-2	TRBJ2-7	14	.	.	CASSVEAGTYERYF
TRBV18	TRBJ2-5	15	.	TRBD1	CASSPEFNRGETQYF
TRBV12-3/TRBV12-4	TRBJ2-1	15	few	TRBD2	CASSLEAGAGNEQFF
TRBV12-3/TRBV12-4	TRBJ2-5	14	.	TRBD1	CASSFSRGLETQYF
TRBV5-1	TRBJ2-5	13	few	.	CASRMGFRETQYF
TRBV7-2	.	17	.	.	CACSLGPYGGLQETQYF
TRBV5-1	TRBJ2-5	14	.	TRBD1	CASSRDRAQETQYF
TRBV7-2	TRBJ2-5	14	.	TRBD2	CASSPYPSGETQYF
TRBV20-1	TRBJ2-1	14	.	.	CSATVTGKYNEQFF
TRBV7-9	TRBJ2-6	15	.	.	CASSLRGAGANVLTF
TRBV9	TRBJ2-1	15	.	TRBD2	CASSVARGDYNEQFF
TRBV7-9	TRBJ1-4	15	.	.	CASSSEGGSNEKLFF
TRBV2	TRBJ2-1	15	.	TRBD2	CASSALAGVYNEQFF
TRBV6-6	TRBJ2-7	14	.	TRBD1	CASRTGGGPYEQYF
TRBV12-3/TRBV12-4	TRBJ2-5	19	few	TRBD2	CASRRGLADTLGNQETQYF
TRBV11-1	TRBJ2-2	14	.	TRBD2	CASSPLAGAGELFF
TRBV4-1	TRBJ2-5	17	.	TRBD2	CASSKDVSGTGQETQYF
TRBV6-2/TRBV6-3	TRBJ1-5	12	once	.	CASSYQNRPQHF
TRBV20-1	TRBJ2-5	12	.	.	CSAPGPRSAQYF
TRBV4-3	TRBJ2-3	16	few	.	CASSQDGQLSTDTQYF
TRBV3-1	TRBJ1-1	19	.	.	CASSQGGSFTGFTNTEAFF
TRBV9	TRBJ2-3	15	.	.	CASSVVGGPTDTQYF
TRBV20-1	TRBJ1-4	14	.	.	CSARNRDGTEKLFF
TRBV20-1	TRBJ1-1	11	.	.	CRGTGGTEAFF
TRBV7-2	TRBJ1-6	17	.	.	CASSLEVNVVRSRPLHF
TRBV5-1	TRBJ2-3	15	.	.	CASSSQGLYTDTQYF
TRBV6-5	TRBJ2-1	12	once	TRBD2	CASSIAGGLEFF
TRBV27	TRBJ2-1	14	.	TRBD1	CASSLLTGASAQFF
TRBV7-2	TRBJ1-5	14	.	.	CASSISPSNQPQHF
TRBV28	TRBJ1-2	12	.	.	CASSPLGTGYTF
TRBV20-1	TRBJ1-5	15	.	TRBD1	CSARRDRNSNQPQHF
TRBV4-3	TRBJ2-1	16	few	.	CASSQVRSSSYNEQFF
TRBV7-9	TRBJ1-5	14	.	.	CASSPQGINQPQHF
TRBV20-1	TRBJ2-3	18	.	TRBD2	CSARVDAGGPLFTDTQYF
TRBV4-3	TRBJ1-4	13	few	.	CASSAHGNEKLFF
TRBV7-2	TRBJ1-5	14	.	.	CASSLVVVNQPQHF
TRBV20-1	TRBJ2-7	10	few	.	CSARRREQYF
TRBV20-1	TRBJ1-1	15	.	.	CSASPRQTVRTEAFF
TRBV20-1	TRBJ2-1	15	.	TRBD1	CSARQGSTLNNEQFF
TRBV20-1	TRBJ2-4	15	.	.	CSASRQRIAKNIQYF
TRBV4-3	TRBJ2-1	19	.	TRBD2	CASSQSDLQLSGQDNEQFF
TRBV10-3	TRBJ1-6	15	many	.	CAISERDGEASPLHF
TRBV29-1	TRBJ2-5	13	many	.	CSVVGGVQETQYF
TRBV10-3	TRBJ2-3	14	.	TRBD2	CAIEAGVNTDTQYF
TRBV27	TRBJ1-1	15	.	.	CASSLSPGRGTEAFF
TRBV20-1	TRBJ2-3	15	.	TRBD2	CSADPAGEGTDTQYF
TRBV2	TRBJ2-1	11	few	.	CASSEVGEQFF
TRBV20-1	TRBJ1-1	17	.	.	CSARDPSRAGVGSEAFF